Shown below are 24 T cell receptor beta chains from a single sample sequenced in a study of regulatory T cells in long-lasting Graves disease (dated by TCRdb to the early 2020s). The library came from multiplex PCR. Sequencing was performed on an Illumina HiSeq 4000. TCR beta libraries were built with iRepertoire HTBI primers and Arm-PCR amplification of CDR3 regions. TCRdb passed the public sequencing reads through fastp at Q25 and MiXCR, retaining productive beta sequences. Identical CDR3 protein sequences are pooled into one entry, listed with their most common genes and DNA. The sample data list 400,000 to 450,000 distinct CDR3 sequences, and about 15% of these were observed just once. Over 15% of the sample is in the top ten clones. What the time point label conveys for this sample: newly diagnosed GD, antithyroid drugs for less than 3 months. RNA was extracted from PBMCs in TRIzol for both TCR sequencing and RNA sequencing.

These data were also reused for a study on T cells in Graves' hyperthyroidism and ophthalmopathy.

The sequences come from peripheral blood mononuclear cells (PBMCs), collected at new diagnosis, from a patient treated with antithyroid drugs. The receptor source for this set is a woman aged 30 to 39 with Graves disease. Donor details come from another sample of the same person, matched by shared clones.

The chain combines TRBV28 with TRBJ1-5; TRBD1 aligns across 9 bases. The junction had 9 bases not matched to a gene; V was cut back by 6 bases and J by 3 bases. The CDR3 runs to 16 residues. Germline V gives CDR1 MDHEN, CDR2 SYDVKM. In nucleotides, the CDR3 is TGTGCCAGCAGCCCGGGACAGGGAATGACCAATCAGCCCCAGCATTTT. Protein: CASSPGQGMTNQPQHF.

This chain uses TRBV29-1 with TRBJ1-4; the D gene is possibly TRBD1 (5 bases). The ends were cut back, 4 bases at V and 4 bases at J, with 10 bases in the middle. The CDR3 spans 13 residues. CDR1 and CDR2 (germline): SQVTM, ANQGSEA. CDR3 sequence: CSVGQGVNEKLFF. Here the CDR3 DNA reads TGCAGCGTTGGACAAGGGGTTAATGAAAAACTGTTTTTT.

Ten or more counts support this clonotype. The rearrangement joins TRBV7-2 to TRBJ2-3, with no clear D. Per germline, CDR1 SGHTA and CDR2 FQGNSA. The V end was cut by 5 bases, the J end by 2 bases, with 17 bases between. The CDR3 length is 16 residues. This chain's CDR3 is CASSTDRIEYTDTQYF. The CDR3, as DNA: TGTGCCAGCAGCACAGACCGAATCGAATACACAGATACGCAGTATTTT.

This clonotype was counted a few times. The chain carries TRBV4-1 and TRBJ2-7; D is unclear. The CDR3 spans 13 residues. V was clipped by 3 bases and J by 5 bases, with 11 bases between them. Germline CDR1 is MGHRA and CDR2 is YSYEKL. Here the CDR3 reads CASSQVTSDEQYF. In nucleotides, the CDR3 is TGCGCCAGCAGCCAGGTTACCTCGGACGAGCAGTACTTC.

The sample holds many counts of this clonotype. This chain links TRBV20-1 with TRBJ1-5, with TRBD1 matching over 8 bases. The CDR3 totals 20 residues. J lost 0 bases, V lost 0 bases, and 16 bases had no gene match. The germline V gene encodes CDR1 DFQATT and CDR2 SNEGSKA (reference sequence). The CDR3 DNA is TGCAGTGCTAGAGATGGCGGGGACAGGTTCCGACGATTTAGCAATCAGCCCCAGCATTTT. Protein: CSARDGGDRFRRFSNQPQHF.

This clonotype has a count of ten or more. The rearrangement joins TRBV7-9 to TRBJ2-7, with 7 bases aligning to TRBD2. With 8 bases clipped from V and 2 bases from J, the junction kept 3 bases outside the gene matches. The CDR3 sequence is 12 residues long. The germline CDR1 and CDR2 sequences are SEHNR and FQNEAQ (reference sequence). The CDR3 loop is CASGREPYEQYF. CDR3 nucleotides: TGTGCCAGCGGGCGGGAGCCCTACGAGCAGTACTTC.

This clonotype was seen repeatedly, ten times or more. CDR3 loop: CASSQREIGTSGRSSHYEQYF. CDR3 DNA: TGTGCCAGCAGCCAAAGAGAGATTGGGACTAGCGGGAGGTCATCCCACTACGAGCAGTACTTC. V gene TRBV7-6 combines with J gene TRBJ2-7, with TRBD2 matching 15 bases. V lost 5 bases and J lost 3; bases outside the gene matches: 20. The CDR3 totals 21 residues. Germline CDR1 reads SGHVS; CDR2 reads FNYEAQ.

This clonotype was observed at least ten times. This chain connects TRBV10-3 to TRBJ1-2, with TRBD1 matching over 10 bases. In germline, CDR1 is ENHRY, CDR2 SYGVKD. V shed 3 bases and J 4 bases; nucleotides not matched to a gene: 5. The CDR3 is made up of 15 amino acids. In DNA form, the CDR3 reads TGTGCCATCAGTGACCGGACAGGGGGAGTCTATGGCTACACCTTC. The encoded protein is CAISDRTGGVYGYTF.

The chain uses TRBV20-1 and TRBJ2-7; the D is unclear. V lost 7 bases, J lost 2 bases, and 15 bases lay in between. CDR1 and CDR2 (germline): DFQATT, SNEGSKA (reference sequence). The CDR3 has 13 amino acids. CDR3 in amino acids: CSGARTIPYEQYF. The CDR3 region has the DNA TGCAGTGGGGCGAGGACCATACCCTACGAGCAGTACTTC.

The table lists this clonotype with many counts. This chain connects TRBV27 to TRBJ2-1, with 7 positions matching TRBD1. This CDR3 comprises 14 residues. Germline assignment: CDR1 MNHEY and CDR2 SMNVEV (reference sequence). Unmatched junction bases numbered 10, after V lost 7 bases and J lost 7 bases. In nucleotides, the CDR3 is TGTGCCAGCAACCCCAGGGGGAGTCCGAATGAGCAGTTCTTC. Translating it yields CASNPRGSPNEQFF.

The sample holds a few counts of this clonotype. V and J are TRBV20-1 and TRBJ1-3; possible D gene TRBD1, 6 bases. The germline V gene has CDR1 DFQATT and CDR2 SNEGSKA (reference sequence). This CDR3 spans 17 amino acids. Trimming pared 0 bases from V and 1 base from J, leaving 16 bases between. CDR3 sequence reads: CSARDSTGRTSGNTIYF. The CDR3 bases are TGCAGTGCTAGAGACAGTACAGGGAGGACTTCTGGAAACACCATATATTTT.

This clonotype was detected ten times or more. This chain links TRBV18 with TRBJ2-1, with 9 bases identical to TRBD2. The junction had 13 bases not matched to a gene; V was cut back by 0 bases and J by 13 bases. CDR3 size: 16 residues. Germline-derived CDR1 and CDR2 are KGHSH and LQKENI. CDR3 in amino acids: CASSPPFASGVYRQFF. DNA for the CDR3: TGTGCCAGCTCACCACCGTTCGCTAGCGGGGTCTATCGTCAGTTCTTC.

Turning to this clonotype: A much more abundant neighbour one base away suggests this may be a read error. The V and J genes are TRBV12-3 or TRBV12-4 and TRBJ2-1; D is perhaps TRBD1 or TRBD2 (8 bases each). The CDR3 is 15 residues long. CDR3 bases: TGTGCCAGCAGTCCCATAGCGGGACAGGTTTATGAGCGGTTCTTC. It codes for CASSPIAGQVYERFF.

This clonotype occurred many times. The chain combines TRBV13 with TRBJ1-4; 9 bases agree with TRBD1. CDR3 length: 14 amino acids. J was trimmed by 6 bases and V by 5 bases; bases with no gene match: 4. CDR1 and CDR2 from the germline V gene are PRHDT and FYEKMQ (reference sequence). The CDR3 sequence is CASSPRTGDEKLFF. The CDR3 DNA sequence: TGTGCCAGCAGCCCCAGGACAGGGGATGAAAAACTGTTTTTT.

CDR3 DNA sequence: TGCAGTGCTTTCGGAGGGAGGTACTATGGCTACACCTTC. Its translation is CSAFGGRYYGYTF. The chain is built from TRBV20-1 and TRBJ1-2; D unclear. CDR1 is DFQATT and CDR2 is SNEGSKA in the germline V gene (reference sequence). The V end lost 5 bases, the J end lost 3 bases, and 13 bases lay between the germline ends. This CDR3 comprises 13 residues.

This clonotype was picked up many times. This chain connects TRBV20-1 to TRBJ1-3, with D maybe TRBD1 (5 bases). The germline gives CDR1 DFQATT, CDR2 SNEGSKA (reference sequence). The V gene lost 3 bases and the J gene lost 4 bases, with 10 bases spanning the gap. The CDR3 sequence is 13 residues long. This chain's CDR3 is CSARGVPGNTIYF. The DNA for the CDR3 is TGCAGTGCTAGGGGGGTTCCCGGAAACACCATATATTTT.

The chain recombines TRBV2 with TRBJ2-1, with 9 bases identical to TRBD2. With V trimmed by 7 bases and J by 7 bases, 14 bases remained unmatched. CDR1 and CDR2 from the germline V gene are SNHLY and FYNNEI. The length of the CDR3 is 16 residues. This CDR3 reads CASTLGAGGPRNEQFF. CDR3 coding DNA: TGTGCCAGCACCCTTGGGGCGGGAGGGCCGAGGAATGAGCAGTTCTTC.

The chain uses TRBV7-8 and TRBJ2-1; 7 bases are a match to TRBD2. Germline assignment: CDR1 SGHVS and CDR2 FQNEAQ. The length of the CDR3 is 16 residues. With V trimmed by 6 bases and J by 0 bases, 8 bases remained unmatched. The CDR3 is CASRGYAGVSYNEQFF. The CDR3 nucleotides read TGTGCCAGCAGAGGTTACGCGGGAGTCTCCTACAATGAGCAGTTCTTC.

The sample holds many counts of this clonotype. The chain combines TRBV19 with TRBJ2-7; D possibly corresponds to TRBD2 (5 bases). The CDR3 covers 12 residues. The V end lost 4 bases, the J end lost 5 bases, and 9 bases lay between the germline ends. CDR1 LNHDA and CDR2 SQIVND come from the germline V gene (reference sequence). CDR3 protein: CASSTGMHEQYF. In DNA form, the CDR3 reads TGTGCCAGTAGTACGGGGATGCACGAGCAGTACTTC.

This clonotype was picked up many times. The genes are TRBV3-1 and TRBJ1-6; no clear D. The germline V gene has CDR1 LGHDT and CDR2 YNNKEL (reference sequence). V lost 3 bases and J lost 9, with 12 bases in between. The CDR3 length is 14 residues. As DNA, the CDR3 is TGTGCCAGCAGCCAGTGGACTTTGGGTTCACCCCTCCACTTT. Its protein is CASSQWTLGSPLHF.

In its sample, this clonotype was seen many times. V and J are TRBV10-2 and TRBJ1-1; D call uncertain. This CDR3 has 13 amino acids. CDR1 and CDR2 (germline): WSHSY, SAAADI. Trimming stripped 6 bases from V and 1 base from J, with 9 bases between. The CDR3 spells CASRLVGNTEAFF. CDR3 in DNA: TGCGCCAGCAGGCTGGTGGGGAACACTGAAGCTTTCTTT.

This clonotype was picked up many times. The genes are TRBV11-3 and TRBJ2-7; D is uncertain. V was clipped by 2 bases and J by 1 base, with 9 bases between them. CDR1 SGHNT and CDR2 YENEEA come from the germline V gene. The CDR3 runs 14 residues. CDR3 sequence: CASSLLGSSYEQYF. CDR3 nucleotide sequence: TGTGCCAGCAGCTTACTTGGATCTTCCTACGAGCAGTACTTC.

This clonotype has ten or more counts. The gene calls are TRBV7-3 and TRBJ2-2, with 7 nucleotides matching TRBD2. This CDR3 contains 16 residues. Germline loops: CDR1 SGHTA, CDR2 FQGTGA. The junction had 5 bases not matched to a gene; V was cut back by 1 base and J by 3 bases. In DNA form, the CDR3 reads TGTGCCAGCAGCTTAATGGCGGCGGGGGACACCGGGGAGCTGTTTTTT. This sequence encodes CASSLMAAGDTGELFF.

V and J are TRBV4-1 and TRBJ2-3, with TRBD2 matching over 7 bases. Germline values: CDR1 MGHRA, CDR2 YSYEKL. The CDR3 is made up of 14 amino acids. With V trimmed by 2 bases and J by 3 bases, 2 bases remained unmatched. The CDR3 loop reads CASSQPGRTDTQYF. The CDR3 DNA reads as TGCGCCAGCAGCCAACCCGGGAGGACAGATACGCAGTATTTT.